What follows are 23 T cell receptor beta chains derived from one specimen sequenced in a study of cytomegalovirus exposure and HLA in healthy donors. TCRdb keeps only in-frame clones here, not all; method: immunoSEQ multiplex PCR. The sample contains about 88,000 clones, roughly 97% of which appear only once. Sequencing was performed on PBMCs. Every receptor here comes from a man between 18 and 29 years old in good health and CMV-seronegative.

V usage is TRBV11-3 and J usage is TRBJ1-5, with D possibly matching TRBD1 (6 bases). This CDR3 comprises 16 residues. V lost 5 bases and J 3 bases, leaving 17 bases between the germline ends. From germline, CDR1 is SGHNT and CDR2 YENEEA. CDR3 nucleotides: TGTGCCAGCAGCCCTGGGGGGGGCTTTTCCAATCAGCCCCAGCATTTT. Residues: CASSPGGGFSNQPQHF. Full variable domain (rest looked up from reference TRBV11-3 and TRBJ1-5): EAGVVQSPRYKIIEKKQPVAFWCNPISGHNTLYWYLQNLGQGPELLIRYENEEAVDDSQLPKDRFSAERLKGVDSTLKIQPAELGDSAVYLCASSPGGGFSNQPQHFGDGTRLSIL.

The chain links TRBV30 to TRBJ1-5, with D tentatively TRBD1 (6 bases). The germline gives CDR1 GTSNPN, CDR2 SVGIG (reference sequence). The CDR3 covers 14 residues. The V end was cut by 5 bases, the J end by 6 bases, with 17 bases between. CDR3 DNA sequence: TGTGCCTGGGCGCTAACAGGGACGGGTCAGCCCCAGCATTTT. Translated, it gives CAWALTGTGQPQHF. Looking up the rest from reference TRBV30 and TRBJ1-5 gives the full variable domain: SQTIHQWPATLVQPVGSPLSLECTVEGTSNPNLYWYRQAAGRGLQLLFYSVGIGQISSEVPQNLSASRPQDRQFILSSKKLLLSDSGFYLCAWALTGTGQPQHFGDGTRLSIL.

V gene TRBV9 combines with J gene TRBJ2-3; 9 bases are shared with TRBD1. The J segment lost 3 bases and the V segment lost 3 bases, leaving 5 bases of the junction unmatched. Germline-derived CDR1 and CDR2 are SGDLS and YYNGEE. This CDR3 has 15 amino acids. The CDR3 DNA reads as TGTGCCAGCAGCGCCGGGACAGGGATGACAGATACGCAGTATTTT. Its translation: CASSAGTGMTDTQYF.

V usage is TRBV2 and J usage is TRBJ2-1; TRBD2 matches 16 bases. Trimming cost V 8 bases and J 5 bases; bases outside gene matches: 3. The CDR3 contains 15 residues. Germline V gene data show CDR1 as SNHLY and CDR2 as FYNNEI. For the CDR3, the DNA is TGTGCCAGCCAGGGACTAGCGGGGGGGAACAATGAGCAGTTCTTC. Amino acid sequence: CASQGLAGGNNEQFF.

This clone was picked up a small number of times. Here the CDR3 reads CASSQAGTGYGYTF. In nucleotides, the CDR3 is TGTGCCAGCAGCCAGGCCGGGACAGGCTATGGCTACACCTTC. This chain links TRBV6-5 with TRBJ1-2; 8 nucleotides match TRBD1. The V gene end was trimmed by 6 bases and the J gene end by 4 bases; junction bases not matched to a gene: 7. The CDR3 totals 14 residues. CDR1 is MNHEY, CDR2 SVGAGI, per germline.

CDR3 amino acids: CASSSADRVNQPQHF. CDR3 nucleotide sequence: TGTGCCAGCAGTTCAGCGGACAGGGTCAATCAGCCCCAGCATTTT. The chain employs TRBV28 and TRBJ1-5; 8 nucleotides align to TRBD1. The trim removed 4 bases at V and 3 bases at J, leaving 5 bases unmatched. The CDR3 sequence is 15 residues long. CDR1 is MDHEN, CDR2 SYDVKM, per germline.

This clone came up once. The rearrangement links TRBV18 to TRBJ2-6, with 8 bases fitting TRBD1. This CDR3 spans 18 amino acids. Germline-derived CDR1 and CDR2 are KGHSH and LQKENI. Germline trimming cut 4 bases from V and 2 bases from J; bases unmatched to any gene: 10. The chain's CDR3 is CASSLTGVMKTGANVLTF. The CDR3 bases are TGTGCCAGCTCACTGACAGGGGTCATGAAGACTGGGGCCAACGTCCTGACTTTC.

The J gene is TRBJ2-2, the V gene TRBV6-5; 10 positions agree with TRBD1. This CDR3 spans 16 amino acids. Germline assignment: CDR1 MNHEY and CDR2 SVGAGI. V gave up 1 base and J gave up 4 bases; unmatched junction bases: 3. The CDR3 DNA follows: TGTGCCAGCAGTTACTATCGGGACAGGGGCACCGGGGAGCTGTTTTTT. Translating gives CASSYYRDRGTGELFF.

The table lists this clone with a count of one. The genes are TRBV19 and TRBJ1-2, with D maybe TRBD1 (5 bases). Between the trimmed V and J ends, which lost 6 bases and 0 bases, there was a span of 17 bases. CDR3 length: 16 amino acids. The germline CDR1 and CDR2 sequences are LNHDA and SQIVND (reference sequence). The CDR3 loop reads CASRTGGGQANYGYTF. CDR3 DNA: TGTGCCAGTAGGACCGGGGGAGGCCAAGCTAACTATGGCTACACCTTC.

The table lists this clone with a count of one. The chain's CDR3 is CASSLTAGNTEAFF. CDR3 DNA sequence: TGTGCCAGCAGTTTAACGGCAGGGAACACTGAAGCTTTCTTT. The J gene is TRBJ1-1, the V gene TRBV27; the D is unclear. The germline CDR1 and CDR2 sequences are MNHEY and SMNVEV (reference sequence). The CDR3 runs to 14 residues. V lost 2 bases and J 1 base, leaving 8 bases between the germline ends.

The J gene is TRBJ1-2, the V gene TRBV5-1; D is uncertain. The germline CDR1 and CDR2 sequences are SGHRS and YFSETQ. The CDR3 loop spans 12 amino acids. Trimming left V 0 bases short and J 4 bases short, with 4 bases between. The CDR3 nucleotides read TGCGCCAGCAGCTTGGCCAGCTATGGCTACACCTTC. This gives the protein CASSLASYGYTF.

The chain joins TRBV6-6 to TRBJ2-7; D is ambiguous. Trimming took off 0 bases at V and 2 bases at J, with 11 bases between the two ends. The length of the CDR3 is 15 residues. Germline-derived CDR1 and CDR2 are MNHNY and SVGAGI (reference sequence). In DNA form, the CDR3 reads TGTGCCAGCAGTTACTCCGTTACGGGTCCCTACGAGCAGTACGTC. Amino acids: CASSYSVTGPYEQYV.

V and J are TRBV19 and TRBJ1-1; weak D call: TRBD1 (5 bases). The CDR3 is 15 amino acids. The ends were cut back, 1 base at V and 1 base at J, with 10 bases in the middle. The germline V gene encodes CDR1 LNHDA and CDR2 SQIVND (reference sequence). CDR3 coding DNA: TGTGCCAGTAGTATAGCCAGGGCGTGGAACACTGAAGCTTTCTTT. Encoded protein: CASSIARAWNTEAFF.

This chain joins TRBV5-6 and TRBJ2-7; 9 nucleotides align to TRBD2. CDR1 SGHDT and CDR2 YYEEEE come from the germline V gene. V was pared by 0 bases and J by 5 bases, with 9 bases of the junction left unmatched. This CDR3 comprises 16 residues. CDR3 DNA sequence: TGTGCCAGCAGCTTGGCAGGGGCTAGCGGGACCCACGAGCAGTACTTC. Amino acid sequence: CASSLAGASGTHEQYF.

The chain links TRBV11-2 to TRBJ2-3; D is possibly TRBD1 (6 bases). The CDR3 is 15 amino acids. Trimming took 1 base from V and 6 from J, leaving 14 bases between them. The V gene's germline CDR1 is SGHAT and CDR2 FQNNGV. The CDR3, as DNA: TGTGCCAGCAGCTTAGTGGCAGGGGTTGGGGATACGCAGTATTTT. Protein product: CASSLVAGVGDTQYF.

This rearrangement joins TRBV5-1 to TRBJ2-7; TRBD1 matches 8 bases. V gave up 0 bases and J gave up 5 bases; unmatched junction bases: 10. Germline values: CDR1 SGHRS, CDR2 YFSETQ. The CDR3 runs 16 residues. CDR3 in DNA: TGCGCCAGCAGCTTGGCCTCCGGGACAGGAGGGGACGAGCAGTACTTC. It codes for CASSLASGTGGDEQYF.

This chain connects TRBV4-1 to TRBJ2-3, with 10 positions matching TRBD1. V was pared by 4 bases and J by 5 bases, with 9 bases of the junction left unmatched. The CDR3 contains 16 residues. Germline CDR1 and CDR2: MGHRA and YSYEKL. In nucleotides, the CDR3 is TGCGCCAGCAGCCCATCGTGGGGACAGGGGCAAGATACGCAGTATTTT. Its translation: CASSPSWGQGQDTQYF.

J is TRBJ1-2 and V is TRBV5-4; no reliable D call. The germline CDR1 and CDR2 sequences are SGHNT and YYREEE (reference sequence). CDR3 length: 14 amino acids. Deletions cut 2 bases from V and 1 base from J, with 9 bases between. DNA for the CDR3: TGTGCCAGCAGCTTTGTTGCGAATAACTATGGCTACACCTTC. Residues: CASSFVANNYGYTF.

The rearrangement uses TRBV11-2 and TRBJ2-7; TRBD1 might be the D (5 bases). V lost 1 base and J lost 1, with 11 bases in between. Germline values: CDR1 SGHAT, CDR2 FQNNGV. The CDR3 is made up of 15 amino acids. The CDR3 DNA reads TGTGCCAGCAGCTTAGGGGTCAGGGATTCCTACGAGCAGTACTTC. As protein: CASSLGVRDSYEQYF.

The gene calls are TRBV9 and TRBJ1-4, with D tentatively TRBD1 (6 bases). This CDR3 contains 15 residues. V was trimmed by 1 base and J by 3 bases, leaving 10 bases between them. Per germline, CDR1 SGDLS and CDR2 YYNGEE. This chain's CDR3 is CASSVTGTANEKLFF. CDR3 nucleotide sequence: TGTGCCAGCAGCGTAACAGGGACGGCTAATGAAAAACTGTTTTTT.

The J gene is TRBJ2-1, the V gene TRBV19, with 7 bases that match TRBD2. CDR1 and CDR2 from the germline V gene are LNHDA and SQIVND (reference sequence). The CDR3 contains 14 residues. V lost 4 bases, J lost 3 bases, and 3 bases stayed unmatched. CDR3 amino acids: CASSRTSNYNEQFF. The DNA for the CDR3 is TGTGCCAGTAGTAGGACTAGTAACTACAATGAGCAGTTCTTC.

V and J are TRBV7-9 and TRBJ2-1, with 10 bases lining up with TRBD2. Germline trimming cut 3 bases from V and 7 bases from J; bases unmatched to any gene: 6. CDR3 size: 15 residues. The germline gives CDR1 SEHNR, CDR2 FQNEAQ (reference sequence). The CDR3 region has the DNA TGTGCCAGCAGCTTCTCTAGCGGGAGTAAAAATGAGCAGTTCTTC. Translating gives CASSFSSGSKNEQFF.

The V call is TRBV9, the J call TRBJ2-1, with 9 positions matching TRBD2. The length of the CDR3 is 13 residues. Germline V CDR1 and CDR2: SGDLS, YYNGEE. Trimming took 2 bases from V and 6 from J; bases not matched to a gene: 0. CDR3 DNA: TGTGCCAGCAGCGTGGGACTAGCCAATGAGCAGTTCTTC. This translates into CASSVGLANEQFF.